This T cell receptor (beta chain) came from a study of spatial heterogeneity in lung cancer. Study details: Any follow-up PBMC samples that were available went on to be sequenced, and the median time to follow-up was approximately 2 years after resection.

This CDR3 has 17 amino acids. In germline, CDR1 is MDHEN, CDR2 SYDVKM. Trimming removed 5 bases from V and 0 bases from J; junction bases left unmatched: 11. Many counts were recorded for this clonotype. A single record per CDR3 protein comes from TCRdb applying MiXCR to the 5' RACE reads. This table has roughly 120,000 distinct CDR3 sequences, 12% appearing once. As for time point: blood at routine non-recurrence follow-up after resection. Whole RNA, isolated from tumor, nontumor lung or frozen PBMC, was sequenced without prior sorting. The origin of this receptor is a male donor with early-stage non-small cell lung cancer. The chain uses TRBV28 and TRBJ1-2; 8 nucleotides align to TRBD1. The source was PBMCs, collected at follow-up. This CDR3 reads CASSPTFTGGSNYGYTF. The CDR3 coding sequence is TGTGCCAGCAGTCCTACGTTTACAGGGGGATCTAACTATGGCTACACCTTC.